This T cell receptor beta chain was identified during a study of OX40 agonist ivuxolimab in advanced cancers. Study overall: Three patients showed partial responses: one hepatocellular carcinoma and two cutaneous melanoma cases. The study's findings and limits: Expanded peripheral T cells had an undetermined antigen specificity.

CDR3 size: 15 residues. Trimming shortened V by 1 base and J by 4 bases, and 14 bases separated the two germline ends. Germline loops: CDR1 SGHKS, CDR2 YYEKEE (reference sequence). Repertoires were generated with immunoSEQ multiplex PCR, while TCRdb's copy carries only in-frame clones and drops some. The data show approximately 15,000 clones, with more than 85% seen just once and approximately 7% held by the top ten. Concerning this clone itself: Its antigen is unknown.

The chain recombines TRBV5-5 with TRBJ1-1; D uncertain. Sequenced here: CD4+ or CD8+ T cells sorted from blood, sampled in a trial of the OX40 agonist ivuxolimab. This TCR was recovered from an adult with an advanced solid tumor such as melanoma, head and neck, liver or kidney cancer. CDR3 loop: CASSLSPQLFTEAFF. CDR3 DNA sequence: TGTGCCAGCAGCTTGTCTCCACAGCTATTCACTGAAGCTTTCTTT.